This record looks at one T cell receptor beta chain sequence and its context. In the study's own analysis: Estimation of nucleated cell counts relied on the amplification of reference gene primers. Libraries were prepared by immunoSEQ multiplex PCR; TCRdb keeps only in-frame clonotypes and omits some of them. V and J calls and clone size are given by that table; D and trimming were obtained from the DNA. This sample carries about 260,000 clones, about nine tenths of them seen once, and the ten largest clones take about 1.6%. These data originate in a study of blood T cell repertoires in COVID-19. On the study more broadly: Sites in the United States, Italy and Spain provided acute and convalescent COVID-19 samples.

The CDR3 extends over 14 amino acids. V lost 3 bases, J lost 1 base, and 10 bases lay in between. The germline V gene has CDR1 GTSNPN and CDR2 SVGIG (reference sequence). The rearrangement links TRBV30 to TRBJ1-3, with D possibly being TRBD1 (5 bases). The sample consisted of peripheral blood. This receptor was obtained from a middle-aged woman who had recovered from COVID-19. CDR3 in DNA: TGTGCCTGGAGCGCCGGACATTCTGGAAACACCATATATTTT. It codes for CAWSAGHSGNTIYF.